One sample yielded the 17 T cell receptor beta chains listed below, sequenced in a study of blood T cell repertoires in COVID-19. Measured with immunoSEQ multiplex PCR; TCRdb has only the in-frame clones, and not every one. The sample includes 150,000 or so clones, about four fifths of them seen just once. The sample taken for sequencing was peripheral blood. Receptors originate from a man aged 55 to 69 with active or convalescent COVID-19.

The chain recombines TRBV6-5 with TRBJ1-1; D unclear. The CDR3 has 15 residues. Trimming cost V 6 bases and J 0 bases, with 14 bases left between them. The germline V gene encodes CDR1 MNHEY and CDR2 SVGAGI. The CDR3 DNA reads TGTGCCAGCAGGGCGGCCTATTTGGTGAACACTGAAGCTTTCTTT. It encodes CASRAAYLVNTEAFF.

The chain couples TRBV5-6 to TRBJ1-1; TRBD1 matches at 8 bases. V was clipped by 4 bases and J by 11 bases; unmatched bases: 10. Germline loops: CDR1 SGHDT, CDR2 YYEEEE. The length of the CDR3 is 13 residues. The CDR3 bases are TGTGCCAGCAGCCAGGGGGCCGTTGGGGACGCTTTCTTT. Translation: CASSQGAVGDAFF.

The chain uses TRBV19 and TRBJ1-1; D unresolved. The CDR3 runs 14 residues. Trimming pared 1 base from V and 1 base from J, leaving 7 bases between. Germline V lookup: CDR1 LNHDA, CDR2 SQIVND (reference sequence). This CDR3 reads CASSIVAQNTEAFF. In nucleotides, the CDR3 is TGTGCCAGTAGTATAGTGGCCCAGAACACTGAAGCTTTCTTT.

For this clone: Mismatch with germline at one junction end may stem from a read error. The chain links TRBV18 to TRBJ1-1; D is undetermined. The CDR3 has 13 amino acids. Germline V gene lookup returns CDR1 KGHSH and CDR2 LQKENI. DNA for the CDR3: TGTGCCAGCTCACCACCGATGAACAATGAAGCTTTCTTT. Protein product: CASSPPMNNEAFF.

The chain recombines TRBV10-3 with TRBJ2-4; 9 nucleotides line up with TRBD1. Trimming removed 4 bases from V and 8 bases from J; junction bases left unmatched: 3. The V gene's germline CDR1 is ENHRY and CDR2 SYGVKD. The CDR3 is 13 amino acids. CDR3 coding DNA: TGTGCCATCAGTGGGGGACAGGGCCACATTCAGTACTTC. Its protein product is CAISGGQGHIQYF.

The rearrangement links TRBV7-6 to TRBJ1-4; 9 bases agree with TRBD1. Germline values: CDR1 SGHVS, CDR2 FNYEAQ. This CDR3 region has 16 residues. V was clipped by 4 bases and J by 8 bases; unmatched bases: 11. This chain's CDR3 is CASSSRSGQGGEKLFF. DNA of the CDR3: TGTGCCAGCAGCTCCAGATCGGGACAGGGTGGGGAAAAACTGTTTTTT.

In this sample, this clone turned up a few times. CDR3 sequence: CASSLDRGWGYTF. The CDR3 coding sequence is TGTGCCAGCAGCCTGGACAGGGGTTGGGGCTACACCTTC. The chain has TRBV12-3 or TRBV12-4 and TRBJ1-2; 9 bases are a match to TRBD1. V dropped 6 bases and J dropped 8; count of bases not matched to a gene: 7. The CDR3 totals 13 residues.

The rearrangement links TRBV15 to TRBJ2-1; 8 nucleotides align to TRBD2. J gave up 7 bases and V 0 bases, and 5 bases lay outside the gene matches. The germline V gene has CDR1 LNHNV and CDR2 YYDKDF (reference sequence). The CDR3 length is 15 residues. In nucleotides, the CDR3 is TGTGCCACCAGCAGAGAAGGGACTAGAAGTAATGAGCAGTTCTTC. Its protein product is CATSREGTRSNEQFF. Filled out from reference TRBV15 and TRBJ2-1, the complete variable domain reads DAMVIQNPRYQVTQFGKPVTLSCSQTLNHNVMYWYQQKSSQAPKLLFHYYDKDFNNEADTPDNFQSRRPNTSFCFLDIRSPGLGDTAMYLCATSREGTRSNEQFFGPGTRLTVL.

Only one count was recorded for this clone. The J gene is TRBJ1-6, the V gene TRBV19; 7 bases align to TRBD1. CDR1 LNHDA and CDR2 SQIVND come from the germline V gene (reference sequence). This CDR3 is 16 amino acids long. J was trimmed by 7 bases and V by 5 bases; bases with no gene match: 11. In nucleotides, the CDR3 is TGTGCCAGTAGTGAAGCACAGGGGCTTTGGAATTCACCCCTCCACTTT. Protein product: CASSEAQGLWNSPLHF. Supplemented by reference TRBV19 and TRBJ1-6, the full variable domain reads DGGITQSPKYLFRKEGQNVTLSCEQNLNHDAMYWYRQDPGQGLRLIYYSQIVNDFQKGDIAEGYSVSREKKESFPLTVTSAQKNPTAFYLCASSEAQGLWNSPLHFGNGTRLTVT.

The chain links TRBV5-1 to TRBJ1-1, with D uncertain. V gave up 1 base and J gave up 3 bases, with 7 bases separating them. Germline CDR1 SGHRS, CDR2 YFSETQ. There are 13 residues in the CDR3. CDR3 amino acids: CASSLMEYTEAFF. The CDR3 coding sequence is TGCGCCAGCAGCTTGATGGAGTACACTGAAGCTTTCTTT.

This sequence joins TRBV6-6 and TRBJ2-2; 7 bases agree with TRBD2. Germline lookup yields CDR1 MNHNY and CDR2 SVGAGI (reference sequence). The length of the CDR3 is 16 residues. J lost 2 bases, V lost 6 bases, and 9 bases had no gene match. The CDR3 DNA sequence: TGTGCCAGCAGCCAGTGGAGCGGGGTAAACACCGGGGAGCTGTTTTTT. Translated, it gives CASSQWSGVNTGELFF.

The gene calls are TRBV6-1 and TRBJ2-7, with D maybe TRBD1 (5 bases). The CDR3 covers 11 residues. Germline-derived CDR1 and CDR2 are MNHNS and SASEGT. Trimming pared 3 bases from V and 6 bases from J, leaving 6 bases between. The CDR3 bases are TGTGCCAGCAGTGAGGGGCCCGAGCAGTACTTC. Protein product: CASSEGPEQYF.

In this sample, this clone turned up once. The CDR3 DNA sequence: TGTGCCAGCAGCCATAGCGGTTCCTACGAGCAGTACTTC. It codes for CASSHSGSYEQYF. This sequence joins TRBV7-9 and TRBJ2-7, with D possibly matching TRBD2 (6 bases). V shed 5 bases and J shed 1 base, with 9 bases lying between them. The CDR3 extends over 13 amino acids. Germline CDR1 SEHNR, CDR2 FQNEAQ (reference sequence).

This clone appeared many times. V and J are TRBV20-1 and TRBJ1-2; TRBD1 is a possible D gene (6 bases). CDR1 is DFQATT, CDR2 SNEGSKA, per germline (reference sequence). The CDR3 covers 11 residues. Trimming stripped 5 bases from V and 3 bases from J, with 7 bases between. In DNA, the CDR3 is TGCAGTGCTCAGGGGCACTATGGCTACACCTTC. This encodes CSAQGHYGYTF.

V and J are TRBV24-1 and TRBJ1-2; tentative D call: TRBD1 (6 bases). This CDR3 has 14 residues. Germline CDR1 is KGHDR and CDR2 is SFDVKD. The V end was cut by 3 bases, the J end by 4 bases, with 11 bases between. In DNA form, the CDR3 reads TGTGCCACCAGTGATGATACAGGGATCTATGGCTACACCTTC. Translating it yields CATSDDTGIYGYTF.

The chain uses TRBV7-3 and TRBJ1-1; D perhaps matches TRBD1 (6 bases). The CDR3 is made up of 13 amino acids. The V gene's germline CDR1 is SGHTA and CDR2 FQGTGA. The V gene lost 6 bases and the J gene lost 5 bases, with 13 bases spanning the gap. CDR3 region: CASSSGVTTEAFF. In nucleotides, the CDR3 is TGTGCCAGCAGTTCAGGGGTGACTACTGAAGCTTTCTTT.

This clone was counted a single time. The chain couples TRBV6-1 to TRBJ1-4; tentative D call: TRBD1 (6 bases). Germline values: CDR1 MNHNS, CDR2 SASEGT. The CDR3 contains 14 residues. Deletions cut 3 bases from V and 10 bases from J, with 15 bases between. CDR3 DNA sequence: TGTGCCAGCAGTGAGACGGGACAAACAGGAAAACTGTTTTTT. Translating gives CASSETGQTGKLFF.